At least ten counts were recorded for the clone carrying this T cell receptor (beta chain). Its antigen is still unknown. This specimen belongs to a study of T cells in Graves' hyperthyroidism and ophthalmopathy. Around 9.8 ml fresh peripheral blood yielded the PBMCs. V trimming: 1 base; J trimming: 3 bases; junction bases outside the gene matches: 5. The CDR3 runs 15 residues. Germline CDR1 LGHDT, CDR2 YNNKEL (reference sequence). Amplified TCR beta CDR3 regions came from RNA transcripts. HTBI primers were the set used in a first-round RT-PCR of the TCR CDR3. In TCRdb, the multiplex PCR reads were re-called with MiXCR into one record per CDR3 protein. The data contain roughly 400,000 distinct CDR3 sequences, around a sixth of them singletons. Study-level results: Most clonotypes that expanded in the thyroid above 0.001 also showed up in blood. Ophthalmopathy cases were set apart from stable hyperthyroidism by a 13 V-J model.

The TCR originated in a woman younger than 35 with Graves' hyperthyroidism that later progressed to Graves' ophthalmopathy. Sequenced sample: blood. This chain uses TRBV3-1 with TRBJ2-7, with 8 bases identical to TRBD2. CDR3 nucleotide sequence: TGTGCCAGCAGCCAAGCGGGAGCGGGAGTCTACGAGCAGTACTTC. This translates into CASSQAGAGVYEQYF.